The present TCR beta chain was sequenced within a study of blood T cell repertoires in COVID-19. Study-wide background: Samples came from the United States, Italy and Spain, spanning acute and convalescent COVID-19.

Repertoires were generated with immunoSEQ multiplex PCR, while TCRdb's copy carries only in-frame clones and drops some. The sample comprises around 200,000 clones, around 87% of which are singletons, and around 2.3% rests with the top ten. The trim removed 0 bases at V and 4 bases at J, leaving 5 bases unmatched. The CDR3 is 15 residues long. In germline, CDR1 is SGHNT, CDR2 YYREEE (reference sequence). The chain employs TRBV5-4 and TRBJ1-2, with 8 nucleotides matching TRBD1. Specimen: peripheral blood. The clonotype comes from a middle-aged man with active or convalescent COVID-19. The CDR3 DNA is TGTGCCAGCAGCTTGGCGACAGGGGACCTCTATGGCTACACCTTC. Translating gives CASSLATGDLYGYTF.